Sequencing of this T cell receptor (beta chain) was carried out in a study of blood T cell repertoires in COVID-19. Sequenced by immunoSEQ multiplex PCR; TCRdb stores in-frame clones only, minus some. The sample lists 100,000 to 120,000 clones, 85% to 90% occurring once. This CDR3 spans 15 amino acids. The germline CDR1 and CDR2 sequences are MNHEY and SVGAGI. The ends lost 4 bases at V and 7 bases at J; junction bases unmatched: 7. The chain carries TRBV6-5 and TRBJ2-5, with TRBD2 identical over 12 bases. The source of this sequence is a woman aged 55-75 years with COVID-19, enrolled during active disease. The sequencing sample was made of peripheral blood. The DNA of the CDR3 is TGTGCCAGCAGTTCCACGACTAGCGGGGGTTCGACCCAGTACTTC. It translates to CASSSTTSGGSTQYF.